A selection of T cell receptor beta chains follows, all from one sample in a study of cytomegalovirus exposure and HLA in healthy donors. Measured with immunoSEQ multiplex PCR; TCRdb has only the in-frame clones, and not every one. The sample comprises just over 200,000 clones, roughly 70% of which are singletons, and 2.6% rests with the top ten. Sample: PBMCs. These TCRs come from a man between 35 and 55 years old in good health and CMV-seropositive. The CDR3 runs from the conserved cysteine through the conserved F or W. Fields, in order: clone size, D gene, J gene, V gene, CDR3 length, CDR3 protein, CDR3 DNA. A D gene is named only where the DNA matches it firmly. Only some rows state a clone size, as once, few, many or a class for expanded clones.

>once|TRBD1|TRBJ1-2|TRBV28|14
CASSVTGGNRGYTF
TGTGCCAGCAGCGTGACAGGGGGCAATCGGGGCTACACCTTC
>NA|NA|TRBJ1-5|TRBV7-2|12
CASSSYNQPQHF
TGTGCCAGCAGCTCGTATAATCAGCCCCAGCATTTT
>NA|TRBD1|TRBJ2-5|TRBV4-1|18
CASSQVWGQGVYQETQYF
TGCGCCAGCAGCCAAGTTTGGGGACAGGGCGTCTACCAAGAGACCCAGTACTTC
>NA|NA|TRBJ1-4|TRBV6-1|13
CASSWGVNEKLFF
TGTGCCAGCAGTTGGGGGGTTAATGAAAAACTGTTTTTT
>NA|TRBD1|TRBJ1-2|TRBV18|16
CASSPTETGSVYGYTF
TGTGCCAGCTCACCTACAGAGACAGGGAGCGTCTATGGCTACACCTTC
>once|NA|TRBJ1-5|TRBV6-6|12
CASSRTGEPQHF
TGTGCCAGCAGTCGCACCGGGGAGCCCCAGCATTTT
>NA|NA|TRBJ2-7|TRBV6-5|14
CASRLANRGSEQYF
TGTGCCAGCAGACTTGCGAACCGGGGATCCGAGCAGTACTTC
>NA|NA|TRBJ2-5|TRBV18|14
CASSPPSLKETQYF
TGTGCCAGCTCACCACCGAGCTTAAAAGAGACCCAGTACTTC
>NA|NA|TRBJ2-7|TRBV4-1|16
CASSQGPQTVLYEQYF
TGCGCCAGCAGCCAGGGCCCCCAGACAGTGCTCTACGAGCAGTACTTC
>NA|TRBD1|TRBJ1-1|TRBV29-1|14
CSVPGTGGWTEAFF
TGCAGCGTTCCCGGGACAGGGGGCTGGACTGAAGCTTTCTTT
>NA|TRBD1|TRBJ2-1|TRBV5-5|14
CASSMTGGWNEQFF
TGTGCCAGCAGTATGACAGGGGGCTGGAATGAGCAGTTCTTC
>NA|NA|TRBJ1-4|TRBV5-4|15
CASSYWGVEGEKLFF
TGTGCCAGCAGCTACTGGGGAGTGGAGGGTGAAAAACTGTTTTTT
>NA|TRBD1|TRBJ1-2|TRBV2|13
CASSSGGAGGYTF
TGTGCCAGCAGCTCAGGGGGCGCGGGAGGCTACACCTTC
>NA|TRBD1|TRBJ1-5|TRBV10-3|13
CAIRQGLNQPQHF
TGTGCCATCCGACAGGGCCTCAATCAGCCCCAGCATTTT
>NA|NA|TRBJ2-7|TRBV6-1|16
CASSEYFGAGTYEQYF
TGTGCCAGCAGTGAGTATTTTGGGGCAGGCACCTACGAGCAGTACTTC
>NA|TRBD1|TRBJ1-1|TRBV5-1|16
CASSLAGTAWDTEAFF
TGCGCCAGCAGCTTGGCCGGGACAGCTTGGGACACTGAAGCTTTCTTT
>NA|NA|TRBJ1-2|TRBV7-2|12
CASSLDLSGYTF
TGTGCCAGCAGCCTGGACTTATCAGGCTACACCTTC
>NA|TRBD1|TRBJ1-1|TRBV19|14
CASSTREGAPEAFF
TGTGCCAGTAGTACTCGGGAGGGGGCCCCTGAAGCTTTCTTT
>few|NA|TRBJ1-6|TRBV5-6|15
CASSLMEGWNSPLHF
TGTGCCAGCAGCCTGATGGAGGGTTGGAATTCACCCCTCCACTTT
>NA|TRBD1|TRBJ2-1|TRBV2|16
CATLPQTGTGSNEQFF
TGTGCCACCCTACCTCAGACCGGGACAGGGAGCAATGAGCAGTTCTTC
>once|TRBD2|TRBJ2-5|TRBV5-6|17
CASSLPAGGSAQETQYF
TGTGCCAGCAGTTTACCCGCGGGAGGTAGCGCTCAAGAGACCCAGTACTTC
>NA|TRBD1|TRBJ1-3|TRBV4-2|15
CASSRSGTVGNTIYF
TGTGCCAGCAGCCGCTCCGGGACAGTAGGAAACACCATATATTTT
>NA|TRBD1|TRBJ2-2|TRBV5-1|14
CASTGTGYTGELFF
TGCGCCAGTACCGGGACAGGGTACACCGGGGAGCTGTTTTTT
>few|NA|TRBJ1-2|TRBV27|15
CASRIDVAGFYGYTF
TGTGCCAGCAGGATAGATGTTGCGGGATTCTATGGCTACACCTTC
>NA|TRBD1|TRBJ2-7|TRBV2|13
CASSLQGVYEQYF
TGTGCCAGCAGTTTACAGGGGGTCTACGAGCAGTACTTC
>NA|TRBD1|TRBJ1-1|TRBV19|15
CASSTLDRGIREAFF
TGTGCCAGTAGTACTCTGGACAGGGGAATAAGAGAAGCTTTCTTT
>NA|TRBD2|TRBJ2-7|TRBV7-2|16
CASSLATSGGAYEQYF
TGTGCCAGCAGCTTAGCGACTAGCGGGGGGGCCTACGAGCAGTACTTC
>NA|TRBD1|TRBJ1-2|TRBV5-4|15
CASSLSTGGNYGYTF
TGTGCCAGCAGCTTGTCCACAGGGGGCAACTATGGCTACACCTTC
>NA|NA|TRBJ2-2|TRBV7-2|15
CAGQGGREYTGELFF
TGTGCCGGCCAGGGTGGCAGGGAATACACCGGGGAGCTGTTTTTT
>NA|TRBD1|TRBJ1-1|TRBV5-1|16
CASSSGGTGGRTEAFF
TGCGCCAGCAGCTCCGGTGGGACAGGGGGTAGGACTGAAGCTTTCTTT
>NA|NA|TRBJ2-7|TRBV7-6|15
CASSLTARGGHEQYF
TGTGCCAGCAGCTTAACGGCCCGGGGAGGCCACGAGCAGTACTTC
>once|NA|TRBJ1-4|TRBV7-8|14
CASSFAATNEKLFF
TGTGCCAGCAGCTTCGCAGCAACTAATGAAAAACTGTTTTTT
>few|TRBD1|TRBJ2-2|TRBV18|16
CASSPNPGQFTGELFF
TGTGCCAGCTCACCCAATCCGGGACAGTTCACCGGGGAGCTGTTTTTT
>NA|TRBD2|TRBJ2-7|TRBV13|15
CASSLSRGGFYEQYF
TGTGCCAGCAGCTTAAGCCGGGGGGGTTTTTACGAGCAGTACTTC
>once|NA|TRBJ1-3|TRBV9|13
CASGLGVADTIYF
TGTGCCAGCGGTCTGGGAGTTGCGGACACCATATATTTT
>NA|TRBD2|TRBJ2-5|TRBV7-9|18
CASSLVASSGGSGKTQYF
TGTGCCAGCAGCTTAGTCGCGAGTAGCGGGGGCTCTGGGAAGACCCAGTACTTC
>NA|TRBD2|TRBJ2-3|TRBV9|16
CASSVAGGLSTDTQYF
TGTGCCAGCAGCGTCGCGGGGGGACTTAGCACAGATACGCAGTATTTT
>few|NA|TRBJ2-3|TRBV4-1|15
CASSPGSLRTDTQYF
TGCGCCAGCAGCCCCGGGAGCCTTCGCACAGATACGCAGTATTTT
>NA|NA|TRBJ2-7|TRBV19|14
CASSIPGTTYEQYF
TGTGCCAGTAGTATTCCCGGGACAACCTACGAGCAGTACTTC
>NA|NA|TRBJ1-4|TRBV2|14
CASSQWTPNEKLFF
TGTGCCAGCAGTCAGTGGACACCTAATGAAAAACTGTTTTTT
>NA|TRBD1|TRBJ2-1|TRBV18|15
CASSPGQAHWNEQFF
TGTGCCAGCTCCCCCGGACAGGCCCATTGGAATGAGCAGTTCTTC
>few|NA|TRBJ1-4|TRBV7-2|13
CASSSGHYEKLFF
TGTGCCAGCAGCTCGGGACATTATGAAAAACTGTTTTTT